This TCR beta chain was sequenced in a study of shared clonotypes between healthy human individuals. Per germline, CDR1 LGHNA and CDR2 YNFKEQ. This CDR3 is 15 amino acids long. With V trimmed by 3 bases and J by 5 bases, 7 bases remained unmatched. CD8 memory comprised CD45RO+ plus CCR7-negative CD45RA+ TemRA cells. Sequencing used immunoSEQ multiplex PCR; TCRdb keeps in-frame clones, though not all of them. Seen here are roughly 400,000 clones, 96% observed once, and the top ten hold more than 0.3%. The V gene is TRBV4-2, the J gene TRBJ2-1, with 7 bases fitting TRBD2. This sequence was found in a man younger than 45 in good health. Sequencing was done on a sample of memory CD8+ T cells sorted from blood. Subset described: CD45RO+ cells pooled with CCR7-negative TemRA cells. The CDR3 region has the DNA TGTGCCAGCAGCCAGGGGGAGGGGTCCCACAATGAGCAGTTCTTC. Protein product: CASSQGEGSHNEQFF.